Below, one T cell receptor (beta chain) is given with its context. The data stem from a study of T cell responses to AZD1222 COVID-19 vaccine. Per germline, CDR1 SGHRS and CDR2 YFSETQ. CDR3 length: 15 residues. V shed 3 bases and J 7 bases; nucleotides not matched to a gene: 11. Repertoires were generated with immunoSEQ multiplex PCR, while TCRdb's copy carries only in-frame clones and drops some. Altogether 160,000 or so clones are present, around nine tenths being singletons, with the ten largest covering 2% to 3%. The TCR comes from an adult in good health. V is TRBV5-1 and J is TRBJ1-2; 8 bases are shared with TRBD1. The sequencing used peripheral blood, collected on day 0 of AZD1222 vaccination. CDR3 sequence: CASSSPTGAMGGYTF. As DNA, the CDR3 is TGCGCCAGCAGCTCGCCGACAGGGGCGATGGGTGGCTACACCTTC.